This entry features one T cell receptor beta chain sequence. Its binding antigen is unknown. Within one base of it there is no much larger clone, and no base qualities were kept. The sample is drawn from a study of CD8+CD57+ T cells in acquired aplastic anemia listed by TCRdb under 2018. Background on the whole study: On average, sorted CD4+ and CD8+ cells yielded approximately 3 ug of extracted DNA, with a range of about 0.17 to 27.4 ug. Healthy donor samples averaged around 9.8 million reads for CD4+ and roughly 11 million for CD8+ cells.

Reading from cysteine to phenylalanine, the CDR3 counts 13 amino acids. CDR3 DNA only is kept here, 39 bases in frame from base 1. V loses 3 bases of germline sequence and J loses 2 bases, and the interval between the two ends is 9 bases. CDR1 and CDR2 are drawn from the germline V gene: SQVTM, ANQGSEA. Overall study outcomes, separate from this receptor: No significant difference in CD8+ Simpson's diversity was found between patients and healthy controls (P=0.060). Although roughly 29 CD8+ CDR3 sequences were shared by patients and controls, these sequences appeared highly expressed in patients and within the immunodominant clones of patients.

In this study, sorted CD4+ and CD8+ T cells from the blood of healthy subjects and of severe aplastic anemia patients had their TCR repertoires deep-sequenced. Ficoll-Paque density gradient centrifugation was used to isolate peripheral blood mononuclear cells. Before DNA was extracted, CD4+ and CD8+ T cells were sorted using either FACS or magnetic beads. TCR beta VDJ combination and CDR3 sequence profiling used genomic DNA as the template. TCR repertoire sequencing was run on an Illumina HiSeq 2000. The authors processed their data as follows. TRBV/TRBJ rearrangement plots, CDR3 size and DJ length profiles, and Simpson's diversity index were used to assess repertoires. The most abundant DNA sequence in the deep sequencing data was taken as the immunodominant clone. CDR3 amino acid sequences were screened for sharing across subjects and were compared with published repertoires and the VDJdb database. The raw public data were reprocessed by TCRdb itself: fastp quality trimming at Q25, MiXCR clonotype calling, in-frame beta chains only. Rows merge per CDR3 protein into single entries with the most common DNA and genes. TCRdb assigned the V and J calls; the authors' analysis was not used. This sample holds 150,000 to 200,000 distinct CDR3 sequences; about 60% were observed only once. The ten largest make up 45% to 50% of the sample.

This TCR derives from a human donor in good health. The V gene is TRBV29-1 and the J gene is TRBJ2-3, with TRBD1 perhaps the D gene, on 5 matching bases. Material: sorted CD4+, CD8+, or CD8+CD57+ T cells (not recorded which) from PBMCs. The CDR3 amino acid sequence is: CSVDLGDTDTQYF. The sequenced DNA is TGCAGCGTTGATTTAGGGGACACAGATACGCAGTATTTT.